The 9 T cell receptor beta chains given below trace back to one sample, sequenced in a study of response to subunit inactivated influenza vaccine. TCRdb re-called the RT-PCR reads through MiXCR, storing one row per CDR3 protein. The sample carries about 540,000 distinct CDR3 sequences, under 30% recorded once. These sequences were also reported in another study, on T cells expressing NK-cell markers. That source notes: It was by 5'RACE template switching with UMIs that TCR beta cDNA was made.

Sequencing was performed on CD4+ T cells sorted from PBMCs, taken roughly 12 days after vaccination. All receptors derive from a man in his forties or fifties who received an inactivated influenza vaccine.

The V and J genes are TRBV7-2 and TRBJ2-7; D gene uncertain. Germline values: CDR1 SGHTA, CDR2 FQGNSA. CDR3 length: 14 residues. Trimming took 5 bases from V and 1 from J, leaving 12 bases between them. CDR3 sequence reads: CASSPQQASYEQYF. For the CDR3, the DNA is TGTGCCAGCAGCCCACAGCAGGCGTCCTACGAGCAGTACTTC.

The V and J genes are TRBV7-9 and TRBJ2-2; D may be TRBD1 (5 bases). V was trimmed by 5 bases and J by 1 base, leaving 8 bases between them. Germline CDR1 and CDR2: SEHNR and FQNEAQ (reference sequence). CDR3 length: 14 residues. The CDR3 reads CASSGDRNTGELFF. The CDR3 nucleotides read TGTGCCAGCAGCGGTGACAGGAACACCGGGGAGCTGTTTTTT.

The table lists this clonotype with a few counts. The chain employs TRBV2 and TRBJ2-7, with 10 bases matching TRBD2. CDR3 length equals 13 residues. V lost 8 bases to trimming and J lost 3 bases; unmatched junction nucleotides: 4. Germline V gives CDR1 SNHLY, CDR2 FYNNEI. The CDR3 region is CASGAGGFYEQYF. CDR3 coding DNA: TGTGCCAGCGGAGCGGGGGGGTTCTACGAGCAGTACTTC. Using reference TRBV2 and TRBJ2-7 for the parts outside the CDR3, the full variable domain is EPEVTQTPSHQVTQMGQEVILRCVPISNHLYFYWYRQILGQKVEFLVSFYNNEISEKSEIFDDQFSVERPDGSNFTLKIRSTKLEDSAMYFCASGAGGFYEQYFGPGTRLTVT.

This clonotype has just a few counts. The chain combines TRBV6-2 or TRBV6-3 with TRBJ2-7; the D is unclear. Germline lookup yields CDR1 MNHEY and CDR2 SVGEGT. V was shortened by 0 bases and J by 9 bases, with 9 bases between the two germline ends. This CDR3 spans 12 amino acids. The CDR3 DNA is TGTGCCAGCAGTTACTCGGATACCGGGCAGTACTTC. Translating gives CASSYSDTGQYF.

V is TRBV5-1 and J is TRBJ2-7, with no clear D. This CDR3 region has 15 residues. V was shortened by 0 bases and J by 2 bases, with 12 bases between the two germline ends. The V gene's germline CDR1 is SGHRS and CDR2 YFSETQ. CDR3: CASSLALDRTYEQYF. CDR3 bases: TGCGCCAGCAGCTTGGCTCTGGATCGGACCTACGAGCAGTACTTC.

The V gene is TRBV20-1, the J gene TRBJ2-1, with 8 bases matching TRBD2. This CDR3 is built from 15 residues. V shed 3 bases, J shed 2 bases, and the junction held 6 bases outside the gene matches. Germline V gene data show CDR1 as DFQATT and CDR2 as SNEGSKA (reference sequence). CDR3 bases: TGCAGTGCTAGCCGGGGGGGTTGGACCTACAATGAGCAGTTCTTC. Encoded protein: CSASRGGWTYNEQFF.

The chain couples TRBV15 to TRBJ2-5; D unclear. The CDR3 is made up of 13 amino acids. Germline V gene data show CDR1 as LNHNV and CDR2 as YYDKDF (reference sequence). V was pared by 0 bases and J by 7 bases, with 9 bases between. The CDR3 DNA reads TGTGCCACCAGCAGAGAGGCCTCAGGGACCCAGTACTTC. It is translated as CATSREASGTQYF. Based on the CDR3 plus reference TRBV15 and TRBJ2-5, the full variable domain is DAMVIQNPRYQVTQFGKPVTLSCSQTLNHNVMYWYQQKSSQAPKLLFHYYDKDFNNEADTPDNFQSRRPNTSFCFLDIRSPGLGDTAMYLCATSREASGTQYFGPGTRLLVL.

This clonotype was seen at least ten times. In nucleotides, the CDR3 is TGTGCCAGCAGCTTATTAGGGGAGAACCTTACCTACGAGCAGTACTTC. Translating gives CASSLLGENLTYEQYF. The chain has TRBV7-9 and TRBJ2-7, with D perhaps given as TRBD1 or TRBD2 (5 bases each). Trimming removed 2 bases at V and 2 bases at J, with 16 bases between. CDR1 SEHNR and CDR2 FQNEAQ come from the germline V gene (reference sequence). CDR3 length: 16 amino acids.

This clonotype showed up just a few times. V gene TRBV7-9 combines with J gene TRBJ1-5; possible D gene TRBD1, 5 bases. Germline CDR1 and CDR2: SEHNR and FQNEAQ (reference sequence). Between the trimmed V and J ends, which lost 7 bases and 1 base, there was a span of 11 bases. The CDR3 has 14 residues. The CDR3 DNA is TGTGCCAGCACCCTGGGGGAGAGCAATCAGCCCCAGCATTTT. As protein: CASTLGESNQPQHF.